The 14 T cell receptor beta chains below all came from one sample that was sequenced in a study of T cell repertoires in cytomegalovirus infection. Their antigens are not known. TCRdb independently ran MiXCR on the reads; one entry per CDR3 protein. The table records about 500,000 distinct CDR3 sequences, 33% of them present only once. This sample comprised cultured PBMCs, obtained from culture after CMV antigen stimulation. The receptors derive from a human donor in good health (CMV status not recorded). Some clones in this sample may be carry-over from other donors' samples.

This chain joins TRBV3-1 and TRBJ2-1; 8 nucleotides line up with TRBD2. The V gene end was trimmed by 4 bases and the J gene end by 6 bases; junction bases not matched to a gene: 5. CDR1 LGHDT and CDR2 YNNKEL come from the germline V gene (reference sequence). The CDR3 runs 14 residues. Here the CDR3 DNA reads TGTGCCAGCAGCCGGCGCCTAGCGGGCAATGAGCAGTTCTTC. As protein: CASSRRLAGNEQFF.

This clonotype turned up a few times. The CDR3 protein is CASSLRKLGGTRAPVLTF. Written as DNA, the CDR3 is TGTGCCAGCAGCTTACGCAAACTTGGGGGGACTAGAGCCCCCGTCCTGACTTTC. The chain couples TRBV7-2 to TRBJ2-6; 8 bases match TRBD2. Germline V lookup: CDR1 SGHTA, CDR2 FQGNSA. J lost 12 bases, V lost 2 bases, and 18 bases had no gene match. This CDR3 comprises 18 residues.

The rearrangement uses TRBV7-9 and TRBJ2-1, with D uncertain. V shed 1 base and J shed 6 bases, with 10 bases lying between them. The CDR3 covers 14 residues. Germline assignment: CDR1 SEHNR and CDR2 FQNEAQ (reference sequence). CDR3: CASSLGLDGNEQFF. CDR3 DNA: TGTGCCAGCAGCTTAGGCCTCGATGGCAATGAGCAGTTCTTC.

The chain links TRBV19 to TRBJ2-1; perhaps TRBD2 as D (6 bases). The V and J ends lost 7 bases and 1 base respectively, with 17 bases between them. The CDR3 is 16 amino acids. Germline lookup yields CDR1 LNHDA and CDR2 SQIVND (reference sequence). The CDR3 DNA reads TGTGCCAGTAAGTGGAGGGACTCAATGTCCTACAATGAGCAGTTCTTC. Translated: CASKWRDSMSYNEQFF.

The chain employs TRBV29-1 and TRBJ2-3, with 8 nucleotides matching TRBD2. CDR3 length: 15 amino acids. V was clipped by 2 bases and J by 11 bases; unmatched bases: 15. Germline-derived CDR1 and CDR2 are SQVTM and ANQGSEA. CDR3 protein: CSVERTGGPRWGQYF. DNA of the CDR3: TGCAGCGTTGAAAGGACGGGAGGGCCCCGGTGGGGGCAGTATTTT.

This clonotype has only a few counts. The V call is TRBV29-1, the J call TRBJ1-2; D unresolved. The CDR3 is made up of 12 amino acids. Germline loops: CDR1 SQVTM, CDR2 ANQGSEA. Deletions cut 4 bases from V and 6 bases from J, with 12 bases between. CDR3 DNA sequence: TGCAGCGTTGGAGACCCAAGGGATGGCTACACCTTC. It specifies CSVGDPRDGYTF.

The chain employs TRBV19 and TRBJ1-2; 8 nucleotides line up with TRBD1. Per germline, CDR1 LNHDA and CDR2 SQIVND (reference sequence). Germline trimming cut 5 bases from V and 8 bases from J; bases unmatched to any gene: 13. This CDR3 has 15 residues. The CDR3 loop reads CASSAEPTGVRGYTF. The CDR3 DNA follows: TGTGCCAGTAGTGCCGAACCGACAGGGGTTCGGGGCTACACCTTC. Full variable domain (outside the CDR3, taken from reference TRBV19 and TRBJ1-2): DGGITQSPKYLFRKEGQNVTLSCEQNLNHDAMYWYRQDPGQGLRLIYYSQIVNDFQKGDIAEGYSVSREKKESFPLTVTSAQKNPTAFYLCASSAEPTGVRGYTFGSGTRLTVV.

This clonotype has only a few counts. The V and J genes are TRBV7-8 and TRBJ1-1; maybe TRBD1 (5 bases). Germline CDR1 reads SGHVS; CDR2 reads FQNEAQ. Between the trimmed V and J ends, which lost 3 bases and 3 bases, there was a span of 14 bases. The CDR3 is 15 amino acids. CDR3: CASSLAPGGDTEAFF. The CDR3 region has the DNA TGTGCCAGCAGCTTGGCCCCCGGGGGAGACACTGAAGCTTTCTTT.

The gene calls are TRBV29-1 and TRBJ2-5; D could derive from TRBD1 or TRBD2 (5 bases each). Looked up from germline, CDR1 is SQVTM and CDR2 is ANQGSEA. The CDR3 is 19 amino acids. V was cut by 7 bases and J by 3 bases, with 33 bases left in between. In nucleotides, the CDR3 is TGCAGCGCCTCCGGCCTTAGGACCTTCGGGGATCGAGGGGAAGAGACCCAGTACTTC. Protein sequence: CSASGLRTFGDRGEETQYF.

This clonotype showed up just a few times. The V gene is TRBV7-9, the J gene TRBJ2-7; 8 bases map to TRBD1. Germline V gene lookup returns CDR1 SEHNR and CDR2 FQNEAQ (reference sequence). The CDR3 loop spans 15 amino acids. The ends lost 8 bases at V and 4 bases at J; junction bases unmatched: 13. CDR3 sequence reads: CASQKEPGGWYEQYF. Here the CDR3 DNA reads TGTGCCAGCCAAAAAGAACCAGGGGGCTGGTACGAGCAGTACTTC.

The chain links TRBV4-1 to TRBJ2-6, with 8 bases matching TRBD1. CDR3 length equals 17 residues. The J segment lost 2 bases and the V segment lost 1 base, leaving 4 bases of the junction unmatched. Germline V gene lookup returns CDR1 MGHRA and CDR2 YSYEKL. The CDR3 DNA sequence: TGCGCCAGCAGCCAAGGGACAGGGTCGGCTGGGGCCAACGTCCTGACTTTC. Its translation: CASSQGTGSAGANVLTF.

This clonotype was picked up a small number of times. The CDR3 region is CASSSIGSGETQYF. The CDR3 DNA sequence: TGTGCCAGCAGCTCGATCGGGAGTGGTGAGACCCAGTACTTC. The chain recombines TRBV4-2 with TRBJ2-5; tentatively, D is TRBD2 (6 bases). The CDR3 totals 14 residues. Looked up from germline, CDR1 is LGHNA and CDR2 is YNFKEQ. The germline V and J ends were trimmed by 5 bases and 5 bases, with 15 bases remaining between them.

This clonotype was picked up a small number of times. J is TRBJ1-5 and V is TRBV7-9, with D perhaps matching TRBD1 (6 bases). The ends were cut back, 4 bases at V and 5 bases at J, with 9 bases in the middle. The CDR3 runs to 13 residues. Germline V CDR1 and CDR2: SEHNR, FQNEAQ (reference sequence). CDR3 coding DNA: TGTGCCAGCAGCTATTCAGGGGATCAGCCCCAGCATTTT. Translation: CASSYSGDQPQHF.

V usage is TRBV6-2 or TRBV6-3 and J usage is TRBJ1-1; possible D gene TRBD1, 5 bases. The V end was cut by 4 bases, the J end by 6 bases, with 15 bases between. This CDR3 has 14 residues. From germline, CDR1 is MNHEY and CDR2 SVGEGT. In DNA, the CDR3 is TGTGCCAGCAGTTTCAAAACCGGGACGGCTGAAGCTTTCTTT. Translating it yields CASSFKTGTAEAFF.